This is a list of T cell receptor beta chains from one sample in a study of radiation and T cells in renal cell carcinoma. The table came from immunoSEQ multiplex PCR; TCRdb's copy has only in-frame clones and leaves some out. This sample has around 99,000 clones, with approximately 80% found just once. The source was blood, collected from a patient whose treatment included radiotherapy and nephrectomy. These TCRs come from a man aged 55 to 70 with renal cell carcinoma. Each CDR3 is given with its conserved first and last residue. D genes are given only for firm matches. Size tells how often a clone was seen (once, few, many) or the class of an expanded clone, and some rows leave it out.

V	length	J	size	D	DNA	CDR3
TRBV19	14	TRBJ2-2	-	TRBD2	TGTGCCAGTCGCCCGGGGGGAACGACTGGGGAGCTGTTTTTT	CASRPGGTTGELFF
TRBV18	15	TRBJ2-3	-	-	TGTGCCAGCTCACCAGGGGCGGGAAGCACAGATACGCAGTATTTT	CASSPGAGSTDTQYF
TRBV5-1	15	TRBJ2-1	-	TRBD2	TGCGCCAGCAGCTTACTAGCGGGGGGCCAGAATGAGCAGTTCTTC	CASSLLAGGQNEQFF
TRBV5-5	13	TRBJ2-1	-	-	TGTGCCAGCAGCTTACCGGGGACGAATGAGCAGTTCTTC	CASSLPGTNEQFF
TRBV29-1	13	TRBJ1-1	many	-	TGCAGCGTCAATAGGGGGGATAACACTGAAGCTTTCTTT	CSVNRGDNTEAFF
TRBV5-4	13	TRBJ2-5	once	TRBD1	TGTGCCAGCAGCTTGCTCAGGGGGGAGACCCAGTACTTC	CASSLLRGETQYF
TRBV6-5	14	TRBJ1-5	-	TRBD1	TGTGCCAGCAGTTACTCAGGGGGCGAGCAGCCCCAGCATTTT	CASSYSGGEQPQHF
TRBV9	16	TRBJ2-1	once	-	TGTGCCAGCAGCCCTACTGGACTATCCGTCTACAATGAGCAGTTCTTC	CASSPTGLSVYNEQFF
TRBV10-3	13	TRBJ2-1	-	TRBD2	TGTGCCACCGAGCGGGAGGGCCCCTCTGAGCAGTTCTTC	CATEREGPSEQFF
TRBV9	11	TRBJ2-3	-	-	TGTGCCAGCAGCGTAGTCGATACGCAGTATTTT	CASSVVDTQYF
TRBV18	15	TRBJ1-3	-	-	TGTGCCAGCTCTCTCGTGGGGACCGGTGGAAACACCATATATTTT	CASSLVGTGGNTIYF
TRBV20-1	10	TRBJ2-5	once	-	TGCAGTGCCTACGGTCCGACCCAGTACTTC	CSAYGPTQYF
TRBV5-6	13	TRBJ2-5	once	TRBD1	TGTGCCAGCAGCTTAGGGGGCAGGGAGACCCAGTACTTC	CASSLGGRETQYF
TRBV7-9	15	TRBJ1-1	once	TRBD1	TGTGCCAGCAGCCCTAGGGACAGTTTGAACACTGAAGCTTTCTTT	CASSPRDSLNTEAFF
TRBV6-1	15	TRBJ1-1	-	TRBD1	TGTGCCAGCAGTGAAGTAGGCAGGGGGTTGACTGAAGCTTTCTTT	CASSEVGRGLTEAFF
TRBV2	14	TRBJ2-3	-	-	TGTGCCAGAGCAGGCGCCGTGAACACAGATACGCAGTATTTT	CARAGAVNTDTQYF
TRBV16	16	TRBJ1-2	few	TRBD1	TGTGCCAGCAGCCTCGATGTGGGACAGGGGTATCGTGGCTACACCTTC	CASSLDVGQGYRGYTF
TRBV9	14	TRBJ2-5	-	-	TGTGCCAGCAGCCCTGAGGTACGAGGAGAGACCCAGTACTTC	CASSPEVRGETQYF
TRBV25-1	16	TRBJ2-3	-	-	TGTGCCAGCAGTGATAGACAGACCGAGGACACAGATACGCAGTATTTT	CASSDRQTEDTDTQYF
TRBV9	16	TRBJ1-1	-	-	TGTGCCAGCAGCGGTTTAGCAGGGGCGATGAACACTGAAGCTTTCTTT	CASSGLAGAMNTEAFF
TRBV27	14	TRBJ2-4	-	-	TGTGCCAGCTCGCGGGCACCGGGTCAAAACATTCAGTACTTC	CASSRAPGQNIQYF
TRBV5-5	16	TRBJ2-1	-	TRBD1	TGTGCCAGCAGCTTGGACGCCGGGACAGGCGGCAATGAGCAGTTCTTC	CASSLDAGTGGNEQFF
TRBV6-1	14	TRBJ2-3	-	-	TGTGCCAGCAACATAAGGCCCCGTGAGGATACGCAGTATTTT	CASNIRPREDTQYF
TRBV5-1	15	TRBJ1-3	few	-	TGCGCCAGCAGCTTGGGCAGCCCCTCTGGAAACACCATATATTTT	CASSLGSPSGNTIYF
TRBV7-8	17	TRBJ2-7	-	-	TGTGCCAGCAGCTTAGAGGGTCGACAGGTATCTCCCTACGAGCAGTACTTC	CASSLEGRQVSPYEQYF
TRBV29-1	13	TRBJ2-1	-	TRBD2	TGCAGCACACTAGCGGTGGCCTACAATGAGCAGTTCTTC	CSTLAVAYNEQFF
TRBV9	15	TRBJ2-7	-	TRBD2	TGTGCCAGCAGCCCCGGGACTAGCGGAGTATACGAGCAGTACTTC	CASSPGTSGVYEQYF
TRBV4-2	12	TRBJ1-4	-	-	TGTGCCAGCAGTTTATTGGGGGAAAAACTGTTTTTT	CASSLLGEKLFF
TRBV27	17	TRBJ1-3	once	-	TGTGCCAGCAGTTTAAGGGGGGAGTGGAGCTCTGGAAACACCATATATTTT	CASSLRGEWSSGNTIYF
TRBV4-1	15	TRBJ1-2	-	TRBD1	TGCGCCAGCAGCCAAGACGCAGGGGGGAACTATGGCTACACCTTC	CASSQDAGGNYGYTF
TRBV25-1	14	TRBJ1-6	-	TRBD1	TGTGCCAGCAGAGGGGACAGTCATAATTCACCCCTCCACTTT	CASRGDSHNSPLHF
TRBV29-1	13	TRBJ2-7	-	-	TGCAGCGTTCTCTTTCGAGAGTCCTACGAGCAGTACTTC	CSVLFRESYEQYF
TRBV5-1	15	TRBJ2-7	-	TRBD2	TGCGCCAGCAGCCCCCGGACTAGCGGCACCTACGAGCAGTACTTC	CASSPRTSGTYEQYF
TRBV30	16	TRBJ2-2	few	-	TGTGCCTGGAGGCGAGAGAGGGGTACGAGCACCGGGGAGCTGTTTTTT	CAWRRERGTSTGELFF
TRBV19	13	TRBJ1-4	-	-	TGTGCCACCAGGGAGAAGGGCTGGGAAAAACTGTTTTTT	CATREKGWEKLFF
TRBV9	14	TRBJ2-7	-	TRBD2	TGTGCCAGCAGCATGAGCGGGACTTCCTACGAGCAGTACTTC	CASSMSGTSYEQYF
TRBV5-6	13	TRBJ2-7	-	-	TGTGCCAGCAGCACGACCCTAGGGTACGAGCAGTACTTC	CASSTTLGYEQYF
TRBV7-9	13	TRBJ2-7	-	-	TGTGCCAGCAGCCTTCCCCCACCCTACGAGCAGTACTTC	CASSLPPPYEQYF
TRBV9	13	TRBJ1-5	-	-	TGTGCCAGCAGCGTCGGGGCCAATCAGCCCCAGCATTTT	CASSVGANQPQHF
TRBV30	14	TRBJ1-5	few	-	TGTGCCTGGAGTATTGGGAGGCAGGATCAGCCCCAGCATTTT	CAWSIGRQDQPQHF
TRBV2	14	TRBJ1-4	-	TRBD1	TGTGCCAGCAGGGGGGACAGGGTAAATGAAAAACTGTTTTTT	CASRGDRVNEKLFF
TRBV5-1	14	TRBJ2-1	-	TRBD2	TGCGCCAGCAGCCCTGGGACTAGCGGGACAGCGCAGTTCTTC	CASSPGTSGTAQFF
TRBV2	15	TRBJ1-4	-	TRBD1	TGTGCCAGCAGTGAACAGAGGACAGGGGACGAAAAACTGTTTTTT	CASSEQRTGDEKLFF
TRBV28	15	TRBJ2-1	-	-	TGTGCCAGTAGCCCATTGGGGGAGATCGACAATGAGCAGTTCTTC	CASSPLGEIDNEQFF
TRBV5-1	16	TRBJ2-7	-	-	TGCGCCAGCAGCTTGGAAAATTTGGGGGCGAGCTACGAGCAGTACTTC	CASSLENLGASYEQYF
TRBV4-1	18	TRBJ2-7	-	TRBD2	TGCGCCAGCAGCCAAGTAATGAGGACCGGGGGGGGTTTATACGAGCAGTACTTC	CASSQVMRTGGGLYEQYF